Presented here are 10 T cell receptor beta chains from one specimen sequenced in a study of blood T cell repertoires in COVID-19. TCRdb's copy holds only in-frame clones and misses some; the assay was immunoSEQ multiplex PCR. The table includes 310,000 or so clones, about nine tenths detected once. Sequencing was performed on peripheral blood. The receptors originated from a woman aged 45-60 years who had recovered from COVID-19.

This chain uses TRBV29-1 with TRBJ1-2, with D unresolved. The ends were cut back, 5 bases at V and 4 bases at J, with 8 bases in the middle. The CDR3 is 11 residues long. The germline V gene has CDR1 SQVTM and CDR2 ANQGSEA. CDR3 in DNA: TGCAGCGTTCTATACAGCTATGGCTACACCTTC. This sequence encodes CSVLYSYGYTF.

The chain carries TRBV6-2 or TRBV6-3 and TRBJ2-3; D remains unclear. Germline values: CDR1 MNHEY, CDR2 SVGEGT. The ends were cut back, 0 bases at V and 8 bases at J, with 12 bases in the middle. The CDR3 is 14 amino acids. Here the CDR3 DNA reads TGTGCCAGCAGTTACTCTCCGGTGGCAGGTACGCAGTATTTT. Its protein is CASSYSPVAGTQYF.

The count of this clone is one. Mismatch with germline at one junction end may stem from a read error. This sequence joins TRBV4-2 and TRBJ2-7; TRBD2 matches 11 bases. From germline, CDR1 is LGHNA and CDR2 YNFKEQ. The CDR3 runs to 18 residues. The CDR3 spells CASSQDVGTSGHSYEQHF. CDR3 sequence (DNA): TGTGCCAGCAGCCAAGATGTGGGGACTAGCGGACACTCCTACGAGCAGCACTTC.

The chain employs TRBV5-6 and TRBJ2-3; D possibly corresponds to TRBD2 (6 bases). CDR1 and CDR2 (germline): SGHDT, YYEEEE. The CDR3 has 14 residues. V was pared by 4 bases and J by 1 base, with 10 bases between. CDR3 sequence (DNA): TGTGCCAGCAGCCCGGGCGGGGGCACAGATACGCAGTATTTT. Amino acid sequence: CASSPGGGTDTQYF.

The chain combines TRBV3-1 (or the pseudogene TRBV3-2) with TRBJ2-3; 9 nucleotides align to TRBD2. The CDR3 is 15 residues long. Germline V lookup: CDR1 LGHDT, CDR2 YNNKEL (reference sequence). J was trimmed by 2 bases and V by 2 bases; bases with no gene match: 2. This chain's CDR3 is CASSQLAGPTDTQYF. CDR3 DNA: TGTGCCAGCAGCCAACTAGCGGGACCCACAGATACGCAGTATTTT.

The genes are TRBV7-2 and TRBJ1-2; no firm D call. The germline V gene encodes CDR1 SGHTA and CDR2 FQGNSA. This CDR3 has 14 residues. Trimming pared 4 bases from V and 7 bases from J, leaving 16 bases between. DNA for the CDR3: TGTGCCAGCAGCTCAAAAATTTCGGGAAGTGGCTACACCTTC. It encodes CASSSKISGSGYTF.

The chain recombines TRBV5-6 with TRBJ2-1; TRBD2 matches 7 bases. The CDR3 covers 16 residues. CDR1 is SGHDT, CDR2 YYEEEE, per germline. Trimming cost V 2 bases and J 5 bases; bases outside gene matches: 10. The CDR3 loop reads CASSFLRLADDNEQFF. Here the CDR3 DNA reads TGTGCCAGCAGCTTTCTAAGGCTAGCGGACGACAATGAGCAGTTCTTC.

V is TRBV5-1 and J is TRBJ1-2; a weak D match, TRBD1 (5 bases). V lost 1 base, J lost 7 bases, and 23 bases lay in between. The germline V gene encodes CDR1 SGHRS and CDR2 YFSETQ. The CDR3 spans 17 residues. CDR3 nucleotides: TGCGCCAGCAGCTTGACCTTAAACCCGGGTAGGGGTTCTGGCTACACCTTC. Translation gives CASSLTLNPGRGSGYTF.

The rearrangement uses TRBV19 and TRBJ1-1; D is ambiguous. The V end lost 4 bases, the J end lost 5 bases, and 8 bases lay between the germline ends. Germline V gene sequence: CDR1 LNHDA, CDR2 SQIVND (reference sequence). This CDR3 comprises 12 residues. The DNA for the CDR3 is TGTGCCAGTAGTACGCGAGCAACTGAAGCTTTCTTT. The encoded protein is CASSTRATEAFF. Using reference TRBV19 and TRBJ1-1 for the parts outside the CDR3, the full variable domain is DGGITQSPKYLFRKEGQNVTLSCEQNLNHDAMYWYRQDPGQGLRLIYYSQIVNDFQKGDIAEGYSVSREKKESFPLTVTSAQKNPTAFYLCASSTRATEAFFGQGTRLTVV.

The chain links TRBV18 to TRBJ2-5, with 7 nucleotides matching TRBD1. The CDR3 has 12 residues. Germline V gives CDR1 KGHSH, CDR2 LQKENI. V shed 3 bases, J shed 5 bases, and the junction held 0 bases outside the gene matches. CDR3 loop: CASSPDRETQYF. CDR3 bases: TGTGCCAGCTCACCGGACAGGGAGACCCAGTACTTC.